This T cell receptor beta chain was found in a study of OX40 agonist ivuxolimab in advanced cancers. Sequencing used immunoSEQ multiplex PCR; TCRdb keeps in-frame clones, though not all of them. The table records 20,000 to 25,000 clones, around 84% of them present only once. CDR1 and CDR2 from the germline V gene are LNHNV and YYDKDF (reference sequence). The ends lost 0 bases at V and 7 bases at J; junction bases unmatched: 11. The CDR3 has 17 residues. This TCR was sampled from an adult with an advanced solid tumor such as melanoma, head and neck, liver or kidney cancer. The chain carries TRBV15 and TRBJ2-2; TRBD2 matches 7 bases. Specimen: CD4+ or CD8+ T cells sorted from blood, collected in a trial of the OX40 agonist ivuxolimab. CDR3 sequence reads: CATSRDHGSGEGGELFF. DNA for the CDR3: TGTGCCACCAGCAGAGATCATGGGAGCGGGGAGGGCGGGGAGCTGTTTTTT. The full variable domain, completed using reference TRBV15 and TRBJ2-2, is DAMVIQNPRYQVTQFGKPVTLSCSQTLNHNVMYWYQQKSSQAPKLLFHYYDKDFNNEADTPDNFQSRRPNTSFCFLDIRSPGLGDTAMYLCATSRDHGSGEGGELFFGEGSRLTVL.